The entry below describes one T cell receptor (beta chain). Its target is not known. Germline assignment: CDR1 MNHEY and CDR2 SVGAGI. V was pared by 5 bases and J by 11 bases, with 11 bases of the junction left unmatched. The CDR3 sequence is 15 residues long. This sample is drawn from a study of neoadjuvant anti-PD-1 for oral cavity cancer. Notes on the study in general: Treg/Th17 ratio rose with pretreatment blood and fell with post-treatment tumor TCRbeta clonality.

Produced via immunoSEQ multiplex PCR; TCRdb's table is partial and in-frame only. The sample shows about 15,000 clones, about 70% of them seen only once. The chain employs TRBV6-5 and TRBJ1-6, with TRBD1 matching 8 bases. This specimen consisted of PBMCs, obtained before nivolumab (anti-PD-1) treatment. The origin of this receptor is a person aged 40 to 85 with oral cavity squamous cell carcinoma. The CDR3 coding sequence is TGTGCCAGCAGTCGACAGGGGTGGTCGGGAACACCCCTCCACTTT. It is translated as CASSRQGWSGTPLHF.